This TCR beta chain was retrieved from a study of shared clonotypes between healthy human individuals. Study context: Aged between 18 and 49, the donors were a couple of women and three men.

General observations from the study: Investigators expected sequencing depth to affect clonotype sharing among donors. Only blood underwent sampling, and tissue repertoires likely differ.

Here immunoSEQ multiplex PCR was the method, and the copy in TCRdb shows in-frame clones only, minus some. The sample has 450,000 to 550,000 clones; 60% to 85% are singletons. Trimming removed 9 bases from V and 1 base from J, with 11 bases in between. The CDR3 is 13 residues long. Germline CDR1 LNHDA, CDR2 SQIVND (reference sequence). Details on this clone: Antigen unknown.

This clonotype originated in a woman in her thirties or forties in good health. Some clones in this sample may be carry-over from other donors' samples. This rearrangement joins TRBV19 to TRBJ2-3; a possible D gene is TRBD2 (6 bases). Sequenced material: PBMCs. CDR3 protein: CASSSAGTDTQYF. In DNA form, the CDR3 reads TGTGCCAGCTCTAGCGCGGGCACAGATACGCAGTATTTT.